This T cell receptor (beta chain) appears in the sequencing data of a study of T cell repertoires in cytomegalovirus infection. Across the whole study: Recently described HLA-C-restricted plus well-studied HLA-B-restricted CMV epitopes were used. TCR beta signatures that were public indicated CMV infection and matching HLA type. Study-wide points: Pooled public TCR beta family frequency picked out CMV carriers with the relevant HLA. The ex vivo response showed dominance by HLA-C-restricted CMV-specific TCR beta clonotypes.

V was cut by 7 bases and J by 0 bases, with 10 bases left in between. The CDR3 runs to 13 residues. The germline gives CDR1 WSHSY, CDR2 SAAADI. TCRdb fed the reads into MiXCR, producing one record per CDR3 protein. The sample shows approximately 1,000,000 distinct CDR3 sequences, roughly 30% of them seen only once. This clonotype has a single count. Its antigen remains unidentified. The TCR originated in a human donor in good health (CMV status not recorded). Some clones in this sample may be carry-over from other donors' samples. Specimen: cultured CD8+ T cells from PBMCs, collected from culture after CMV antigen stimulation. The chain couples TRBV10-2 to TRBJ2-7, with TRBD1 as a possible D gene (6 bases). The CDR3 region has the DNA TGCGCCAGCAAGACGACAGGCTCCTACGAGCAGTACTTC. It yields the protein CASKTTGSYEQYF.